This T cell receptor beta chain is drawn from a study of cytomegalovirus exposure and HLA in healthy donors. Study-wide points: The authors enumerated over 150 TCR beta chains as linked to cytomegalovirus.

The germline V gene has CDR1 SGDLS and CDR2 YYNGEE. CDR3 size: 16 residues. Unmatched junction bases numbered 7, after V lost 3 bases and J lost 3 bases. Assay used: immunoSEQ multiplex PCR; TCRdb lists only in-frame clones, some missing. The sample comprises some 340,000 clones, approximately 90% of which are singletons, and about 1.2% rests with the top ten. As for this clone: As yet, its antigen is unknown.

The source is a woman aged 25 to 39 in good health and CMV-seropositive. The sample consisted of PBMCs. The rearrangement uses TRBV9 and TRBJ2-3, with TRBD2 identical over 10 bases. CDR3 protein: CASSAASGGGTDTQYF. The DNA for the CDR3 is TGTGCCAGCAGCGCTGCCAGCGGGGGGGGGACAGATACGCAGTATTTT.